These 3 T cell receptor beta chains were all obtained from the same sample, sequenced in a study of CD8+CD57+ T cells in acquired aplastic anemia. Genomic DNA constituted the template upon which TCR beta VDJ and CDR3 profiling was performed. TCRdb called the reads again in MiXCR, with one record for every CDR3 protein. The sample lists about 250,000 distinct CDR3 sequences, about 44% occurring once. CD8+CD57+ cell expansion, shown by flow cytometry, had occurred in the patients selected for sequencing. The material sequenced was sorted CD4+, CD8+, or CD8+CD57+ T cells (not recorded which) from PBMCs. Source of these receptors: a human donor with aplastic anemia.

This clonotype has a count of ten or more. The rearrangement links TRBV7-8 to TRBJ2-5; the D gene is possibly TRBD2 (6 bases). V gave up 5 bases and J gave up 2 bases, with 27 bases separating them. Germline CDR1 and CDR2: SGHVS and FQNEAQ. The CDR3 has 19 amino acids. Here the CDR3 reads CASSHHYGGTSRGQETQYF. DNA for the CDR3: TGTGCCAGCAGCCACCACTACGGCGGGACCAGCCGGGGGCAAGAGACCCAGTACTTC.

This clonotype was counted at least ten times. This chain uses TRBV7-9 with TRBJ1-1; D gene uncertain. CDR3 length equals 15 residues. Germline CDR1 SEHNR, CDR2 FQNEAQ (reference sequence). Trimming took off 4 bases at V and 4 bases at J, with 16 bases between the two ends. The CDR3 coding sequence is TGTGCCAGCAGCTCCGACATTTTGCGGACCACTGAAGCTTTCTTT. Protein sequence: CASSSDILRTTEAFF.

This clonotype was recorded once. The V and J genes are TRBV11-1 and TRBJ1-2, with TRBD1 matching over 12 bases. Germline V lookup: CDR1 SGHAT, CDR2 FQDESV (reference sequence). The CDR3 covers 15 residues. V lost 5 bases and J lost 8; bases outside the gene matches: 9. CDR3 residues: CASSQAGTGGEGYTF. The CDR3 nucleotides are TGTGCCAGCAGCCAGGCCGGGACAGGGGGCGAAGGCTACACCTTC. Supplemented by reference TRBV11-1 and TRBJ1-2, the full variable domain reads EAEVAQSPRYKITEKSQAVAFWCDPISGHATLYWYRQILGQGPELLVQFQDESVVDDSQLPKDRFSAERLKGVDSTLKIQPAELGDSAMYLCASSQAGTGGEGYTFGSGTRLTVV.